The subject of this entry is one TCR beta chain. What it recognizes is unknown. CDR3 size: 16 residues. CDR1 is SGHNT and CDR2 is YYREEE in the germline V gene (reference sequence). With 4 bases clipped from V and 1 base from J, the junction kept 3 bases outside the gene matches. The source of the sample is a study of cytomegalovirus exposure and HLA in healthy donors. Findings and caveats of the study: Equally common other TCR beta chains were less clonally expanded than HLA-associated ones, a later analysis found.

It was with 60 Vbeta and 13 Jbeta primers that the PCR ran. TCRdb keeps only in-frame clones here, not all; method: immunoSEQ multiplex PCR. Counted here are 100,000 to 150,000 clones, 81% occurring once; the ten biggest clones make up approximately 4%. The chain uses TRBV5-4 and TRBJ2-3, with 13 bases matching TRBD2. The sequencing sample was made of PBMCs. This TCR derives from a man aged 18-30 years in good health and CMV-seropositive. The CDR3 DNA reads TGTGCCAGCAGCGTTGGACTAGCGGGGGGCACAGATACGCAGTATTTT. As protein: CASSVGLAGGTDTQYF.